The rows below give T cell receptor beta chains drawn from one sample of a study of T-cell memory formation after mild COVID-19. TCRdb called the 5' RACE reads again in MiXCR, with one record for every CDR3 protein. The sample carries about 150,000 distinct CDR3 sequences, 13% to 15% recorded once. Specimen: PBMCs or a T cell subset sorted from them (not recorded which). The receptors stem from an adult woman who had mild COVID-19 (a few samples of this study predate the infection). Cell type and time point are not known. Both conserved end residues are part of each CDR3. A D gene is named only where the DNA matches it firmly. Rows may omit the clone size; those that give it use once, few, many or a size class.

D gene	J gene	clone size	V gene	CDR3 DNA	CDR3 protein
NA	TRBJ2-1	many	TRBV5-6	TGTGCCAGCAGCTCCAGGTACAATGAGCAGTTCTTC	CASSSRYNEQFF
NA	TRBJ2-1	few	TRBV24-1	TGTGCCACCAGGACTGGACGGAGCAATGAGCAGTTCTTC	CATRTGRSNEQFF
NA	TRBJ2-2	many	TRBV5-1	TGCGCCAGCAGCTATCCAGGGGCTGGGAACACCGGGGAGCTGTTTTTT	CASSYPGAGNTGELFF
TRBD1	TRBJ2-3	NA	TRBV12-3/TRBV12-4	TGTGCCAGCAGCCTTAGGACAGGGGGCTACACAGATACGCAGTATTTT	CASSLRTGGYTDTQYF
NA	TRBJ2-1	NA	TRBV7-9	TGTGCCAGCAGCTTAGTAGAGCAGTTCTTC	CASSLVEQFF
NA	TRBJ1-4	NA	TRBV10-3	TGTGCCATCAGTGAGGTGGCTAATGAAAAACTGTTTTTT	CAISEVANEKLFF
NA	TRBJ2-7	NA	TRBV18	TGTGCCAGCTCACCAATAAAATCGGGGCTCCACGAGCAGTACTTC	CASSPIKSGLHEQYF
TRBD2	TRBJ2-5	NA	TRBV3-1	TGTGCCAGCAGCCATGACCTACTAGCGGGGACCCAAGAGACCCAGTACTTC	CASSHDLLAGTQETQYF
NA	TRBJ2-7	many	TRBV30	TGTGCCTGGAGTGCACAACAGTACGGCGAGCAGTACTTC	CAWSAQQYGEQYF
TRBD1	TRBJ2-7	few	TRBV5-5	TGTGCCAGCAGCCCGGGACAGAAACGCGAGCAGTACTTC	CASSPGQKREQYF
NA	TRBJ2-1	few	TRBV13	TGTGCCAGCAGCTTAAGGGCCCGGGGGTCCCAATACAATGAGCAGTTCTTC	CASSLRARGSQYNEQFF
NA	TRBJ2-1	NA	TRBV9	TGTGCCAGCAGCGTAGGCTCGGTGATTTACAATGAGCAGTTCTTC	CASSVGSVIYNEQFF
TRBD1	TRBJ2-7	few	TRBV5-6	TGTGCCAGCAGCTTCCTCGACAGGGTGTCGGGCGAGCAGTACTTC	CASSFLDRVSGEQYF
NA	TRBJ2-1	NA	TRBV9	TGTGCCAGCAGCGTAGGGACACCTTACAATGAGCAGTTCTTC	CASSVGTPYNEQFF
TRBD2	TRBJ2-7	few	TRBV12-3/TRBV12-4	TGTGCCAGCAGTTTATACGCGGGACTAGAGGCTGGCGAGCAGTACTTC	CASSLYAGLEAGEQYF
TRBD2	TRBJ2-1	NA	TRBV20-1	TGCAGTGCTAGGACTAGCGGGAGACACAATGAGCAGTTCTTC	CSARTSGRHNEQFF
TRBD2	TRBJ2-7	few	TRBV12-3/TRBV12-4	TGTGCCAGCAGTTACTACCGGAGGGGGGGACTAGCGGGGACGTACGAGCAGTACTTC	CASSYYRRGGLAGTYEQYF
TRBD2	TRBJ2-1	few	TRBV28	TGTGCCAGCCTCCTAGCGGGGGGGACCTACAATGAGCAGTTCTTC	CASLLAGGTYNEQFF
NA	TRBJ1-1	NA	TRBV5-1	TGCGCCAGCTCTAAGGGCCGCGGAGCTTTCTTT	CASSKGRGAFF
TRBD2	TRBJ2-1	NA	TRBV7-6	TGTGCCAGCAGCTCCGGACCGGGGGGTAATGAGCAGTTCTTC	CASSSGPGGNEQFF
NA	TRBJ1-3	few	TRBV4-3	TGCGCCAGCAGCCAAGAAGTGGTTAACTCTGGAAACACCATATATTTT	CASSQEVVNSGNTIYF
TRBD2	TRBJ2-1	few	TRBV13	TGTGCCAGCAGCCCCAGCGGGGCCAATGAGCAGTTCTTC	CASSPSGANEQFF
NA	TRBJ2-1	NA	TRBV7-2	TGTGCCAGCAGCCCGGCGGACAGGCCGGGAGGCAATGAGCAGTTCTTC	CASSPADRPGGNEQFF
NA	TRBJ1-6	few	TRBV12-3/TRBV12-4	TGTGCCAGCAGTTTGGTCCGTTATAATTCACCCCTCCACTTT	CASSLVRYNSPLHF
TRBD1	TRBJ2-7	NA	TRBV27	TGTGCCAGCGGTAGGACAGGGGGCTCCTACGAGCAGTACTTC	CASGRTGGSYEQYF
TRBD2	TRBJ2-1	NA	TRBV29-1	TGCAGCGTTGAAGGGACTAGCGGGAGCTACAATGAGCAGTTCTTC	CSVEGTSGSYNEQFF
TRBD1	TRBJ1-1	NA	TRBV27	TGTGCCAGCAGACGATCCAGGGGGTCTGGAACTGAAGCTTTCTTT	CASRRSRGSGTEAFF
NA	TRBJ1-1	few	TRBV20-1	TGCAGTGCTAGAGATCAACAGGGGAACACTGAAGCTTTCTTT	CSARDQQGNTEAFF
TRBD1	TRBJ2-5	few	TRBV3-1	TGTGCCAGCAGCCCCGCGTTGGGACAGGGGCCGTCAGAGACCCAGTACTTC	CASSPALGQGPSETQYF
TRBD2	TRBJ2-1	few	TRBV6-1	TGTGCCAGCAGAAGGACTAGCGGGAGCGGGATGCAGTTCTTC	CASRRTSGSGMQFF
TRBD1	TRBJ2-2	few	TRBV5-4	TGTGCCAGCAGTTCGCAGGGGGTGGCCGGGGAGCTGTTTTTT	CASSSQGVAGELFF
NA	TRBJ2-4	many	TRBV9	TGTGCCAGCAGCTCCTCGGGGCTTAGCGGCCAAAACATTCAGTACTTC	CASSSSGLSGQNIQYF
NA	TRBJ1-2	few	TRBV30	TGTGCCTGGAGTGCAGGGGCCTATGGCTACACCTTC	CAWSAGAYGYTF
NA	TRBJ2-5	few	TRBV29-1	TGCAGCGTCGCAGGGGCGAGGGAGACCCAGTACTTC	CSVAGARETQYF
TRBD1	TRBJ2-7	many	TRBV24-1	TGTGCCACCAGTGATCGACAGGGCTACGAGCAGTACTTC	CATSDRQGYEQYF
TRBD2	TRBJ2-1	NA	TRBV13	TGTGCCAGCAGCTTCGGGGGACTAGCGGGAGCCAATGAGCAGTTCTTC	CASSFGGLAGANEQFF
TRBD1	TRBJ1-5	few	TRBV9	TGTGCCAGCAGCGGGGACAGGGGGCTTGTGCCCCAGCATTTT	CASSGDRGLVPQHF
NA	TRBJ2-1	few	TRBV9	TGTGCCAGCAGCGCATGGACAGAAAATGAGCAGTTCTTC	CASSAWTENEQFF
NA	TRBJ2-6	NA	TRBV9	TGTGCCACGCAGGGGTCTGGGGCCAACGTCCTGACTTTC	CATQGSGANVLTF
TRBD2	TRBJ2-1	NA	TRBV24-1	TGTGCCACCAGTGATGAGGCGGGAGTTACGTACAATGAGCAGTTCTTC	CATSDEAGVTYNEQFF
NA	TRBJ2-5	few	TRBV5-5	TGTGCCAGCAGCTCCTACAGTGAAGAGACCCAGTACTTC	CASSSYSEETQYF
NA	TRBJ1-1	few	TRBV4-1	TGCGCCAGCAGCCTGCAGGGCCAGCGAGGGCCTGAAGCTTTCTTT	CASSLQGQRGPEAFF
TRBD1	TRBJ1-1	NA	TRBV11-3	TGTGCCAGCAGCCCCGGGACAGGGGCTTTGAACACTGAAGCTTTCTTT	CASSPGTGALNTEAFF
TRBD1	TRBJ2-3	few	TRBV24-1	TGTGCCACCAGCGACTCGGGACAGGTCACAGATACGCAGTATTTT	CATSDSGQVTDTQYF
TRBD2	TRBJ2-1	many	TRBV7-9	TGTGCCAGCAGCTTGACCCTAGCGGGGGGCCCGGGAGTCGATGAGCAGTTCTTC	CASSLTLAGGPGVDEQFF
NA	TRBJ1-1	NA	TRBV25-1	TGTGCCAGCAGTGGAACTGAAGCTTTCTTT	CASSGTEAFF
TRBD2	TRBJ2-4	many	TRBV5-6	TGTGCCAGCAGCCCGGGACTAGAAAACATTCAGTACTTC	CASSPGLENIQYF